A single sample is the source of the 30 T cell receptor beta chains below, sequenced in a study of response to subunit inactivated influenza vaccine. TCRdb re-called the RT-PCR reads with MiXCR, one entry per CDR3 protein. The sample lists around 580,000 distinct CDR3 sequences; approximately 14% were seen once. The sequencing used PBMCs from blood, collected 12 days after vaccination. The receptors here all came from a man aged 45-65 years who received an inactivated influenza vaccine.

This clonotype occurred a few times. The J gene is TRBJ2-3, the V gene TRBV28; perhaps TRBD1 as D (5 bases). The V gene lost 1 base and the J gene lost 2 bases, with 10 bases spanning the gap. The CDR3 length is 15 residues. Germline values: CDR1 MDHEN, CDR2 SYDVKM. CDR3 in amino acids: CASSLLPGPTDTQYF. The CDR3 DNA sequence: TGTGCCAGCAGTTTATTGCCAGGGCCCACAGATACGCAGTATTTT.

V gene TRBV5-4 combines with J gene TRBJ2-2; TRBD2 aligns across 7 bases. Germline-derived CDR1 and CDR2 are SGHNT and YYREEE (reference sequence). Unmatched junction bases numbered 4, after V lost 5 bases and J lost 0 bases. The CDR3 runs 15 residues. The CDR3 spells CASRWDYSNTGELFF. The CDR3 nucleotides are TGTGCCAGCAGGTGGGACTATTCGAACACCGGGGAGCTGTTTTTT.

This clonotype was observed a handful of times. The genes are TRBV20-1 and TRBJ2-2; 7 positions match TRBD2. V was clipped by 6 bases and J by 0 bases; unmatched bases: 7. The CDR3 has 15 residues. The germline V gene has CDR1 DFQATT and CDR2 SNEGSKA (reference sequence). The CDR3 bases are TGCAGTGCCCCCCGGGCGGGAGCGAACACCGGGGAGCTGTTTTTT. Protein: CSAPRAGANTGELFF.

The chain combines TRBV12-3 or TRBV12-4 with TRBJ2-7; 13 bases are a match to TRBD2. This CDR3 region has 15 residues. V was pared by 6 bases and J by 4 bases, with 6 bases of the junction left unmatched. CDR3 region: CASRAGLAGVYEQYF. CDR3 DNA sequence: TGTGCCAGCAGAGCCGGACTAGCGGGGGTTTACGAGCAGTACTTC.

This chain connects TRBV15 to TRBJ2-3, with D unresolved. Germline V gene lookup returns CDR1 LNHNV and CDR2 YYDKDF (reference sequence). V was trimmed by 1 base and J by 1 base, leaving 12 bases between them. The CDR3 covers 16 residues. Written as DNA, the CDR3 is TGTGCCACCAGCAGAGGGCTGAACTTGGGCACAGATACGCAGTATTTT. This gives the protein CATSRGLNLGTDTQYF.

The chain uses TRBV5-1 and TRBJ2-5; D gene uncertain. Germline assignment: CDR1 SGHRS and CDR2 YFSETQ. This CDR3 comprises 14 residues. Deletions cut 2 bases from V and 4 bases from J, with 12 bases between. Here the CDR3 reads CASSFKAQRETQYF. The CDR3 coding sequence is TGCGCCAGCAGCTTTAAAGCTCAGCGAGAGACCCAGTACTTC.

This chain connects TRBV7-2 to TRBJ2-1; 8 bases match TRBD2. CDR1 and CDR2 (germline): SGHTA, FQGNSA. After removal of 6 bases from V and 6 bases from J, the junction contained 10 bases not matched to a gene. The CDR3 spans 15 residues. The CDR3 loop reads CASRLTSGSFNEQFF. The CDR3 nucleotides read TGTGCCAGCAGGCTAACTAGCGGATCTTTCAATGAGCAGTTCTTC. Full variable domain (outside the CDR3, taken from reference TRBV7-2 and TRBJ2-1): GAGVSQSPSNKVTEKGKDVELRCDPISGHTALYWYRQSLGQGLEFLIYFQGNSAPDKSGLPSDRFSAERTGGSVSTLTIQRTQQEDSAVYLCASRLTSGSFNEQFFGPGTRLTVL.

The chain links TRBV7-2 to TRBJ2-5; D uncertain. The CDR3 extends over 11 amino acids. Germline V gives CDR1 SGHTA, CDR2 FQGNSA. V gave up 10 bases and J gave up 5 bases, with 11 bases separating them. CDR3 in amino acids: CATAFVETQYF. The CDR3 nucleotides read TGTGCCACTGCGTTCGTGGAGACCCAGTACTTC.

The chain links TRBV28 to TRBJ1-4; D call uncertain. The CDR3 contains 16 residues. Germline values: CDR1 MDHEN, CDR2 SYDVKM. The V end was cut by 5 bases, the J end by 6 bases, with 19 bases between. The CDR3 DNA follows: TGTGCCAGCAGTCCTCGGGGAGGGAGGTTTGATGAAAAACTGTTTTTT. Translated, it gives CASSPRGGRFDEKLFF.

In this sample, this clonotype turned up a few times. This chain joins TRBV7-2 and TRBJ2-1; D remains ambiguous. The V end lost 3 bases, the J end lost 7 bases, and 13 bases lay between the germline ends. The germline CDR1 and CDR2 sequences are SGHTA and FQGNSA. This CDR3 is 14 amino acids long. CDR3 sequence reads: CASSLRWGGNEQFF. As DNA, the CDR3 is TGTGCCAGCAGCTTGCGCTGGGGTGGAAATGAGCAGTTCTTC.

The V call is TRBV7-2, the J call TRBJ1-2; TRBD1 is a possible D gene (5 bases). Germline assignment: CDR1 SGHTA and CDR2 FQGNSA. The CDR3 contains 15 residues. Trimming took off 2 bases at V and 3 bases at J, with 13 bases between the two ends. The CDR3 DNA is TGTGCCAGCAGCTTAACGGAGGGGTCTTACTATGGCTACACCTTC. This codes for CASSLTEGSYYGYTF.

Only a few counts were recorded for this clonotype. The chain carries TRBV20-1 and TRBJ2-2, with 8 bases lining up with TRBD1. The CDR3 length is 14 residues. V was clipped by 6 bases and J by 5 bases; unmatched bases: 8. Germline loops: CDR1 DFQATT, CDR2 SNEGSKA (reference sequence). The CDR3 sequence is CSAPAQGATGELFF. In nucleotides, the CDR3 is TGCAGTGCCCCAGCGCAGGGGGCAACCGGGGAGCTGTTTTTT.

In its sample, this clonotype was seen a few times. The V call is TRBV4-1, the J call TRBJ2-7, with D perhaps matching TRBD2 (5 bases). Germline CDR1 and CDR2: MGHRA and YSYEKL. The CDR3 totals 14 residues. The V end was cut by 4 bases, the J end by 1 base, with 11 bases between. CDR3 DNA: TGCGCCAGCAGCCTCGAGGGAAAGTCCTACGAGCAGTACTTC. Translating gives CASSLEGKSYEQYF.

This clonotype was counted between two and nine times. The rearrangement joins TRBV13 to TRBJ2-7; D ambiguous. Germline V lookup: CDR1 PRHDT, CDR2 FYEKMQ (reference sequence). V lost 0 bases, J lost 2 bases, and 11 bases lay in between. The CDR3 totals 15 residues. The CDR3 DNA reads as TGTGCCAGCAGCTTAGGCAAGGGATCGGCCTACGAGCAGTACTTC. Translating it yields CASSLGKGSAYEQYF. Together with reference TRBV13 and TRBJ2-7, the CDR3 gives the full variable domain: AAGVIQSPRHLIKEKRETATLKCYPIPRHDTVYWYQQGPGQDPQFLISFYEKMQSDKGSIPDRFSAQQFSDYHSELNMSSLELGDSALYFCASSLGKGSAYEQYFGPGTRLTVT.

This clonotype was seen a handful of times. J is TRBJ2-5 and V is TRBV24-1; 8 bases are a match to TRBD1. V trimming: 5 bases; J trimming: 1 base; junction bases outside the gene matches: 8. CDR3 length equals 16 residues. Germline values: CDR1 KGHDR, CDR2 SFDVKD. This chain's CDR3 is CATSAPDRGPQETQYF. CDR3 nucleotides: TGTGCCACCAGTGCTCCTGACAGGGGTCCCCAAGAGACCCAGTACTTC.

The chain employs TRBV15 and TRBJ2-5; perhaps TRBD2 as D (6 bases). The V gene lost 1 base and the J gene lost 0 bases, with 9 bases spanning the gap. Germline CDR1 LNHNV, CDR2 YYDKDF (reference sequence). The CDR3 spans 15 residues. CDR3 DNA: TGTGCCACCAGCAGAGCCCGGGGGTACCAAGAGACCCAGTACTTC. Its translation: CATSRARGYQETQYF.

In this sample, this clonotype turned up a few times. The chain combines TRBV6-1 with TRBJ1-4, with 8 bases fitting TRBD1. Germline CDR1 is MNHNS and CDR2 is SASEGT. J gave up 4 bases and V 6 bases, and 19 bases lay outside the gene matches. The CDR3 length is 19 residues. This CDR3 is CASRRGTGPGEQDNEKLFF. The DNA for the CDR3 is TGTGCCAGCAGAAGGGGGACAGGACCAGGAGAGCAAGATAATGAAAAACTGTTTTTT.

The chain uses TRBV4-3 and TRBJ2-5; 11 bases fit TRBD2. After removal of 0 bases from V and 7 bases from J, the junction contained 19 bases not matched to a gene. This CDR3 comprises 20 residues. Germline values: CDR1 LGHNA, CDR2 YSLEER. This CDR3 is CASSQEYPYGRLAGWATQYF. CDR3 in DNA: TGCGCCAGCAGCCAAGAATACCCGTACGGCCGACTAGCGGGATGGGCGACCCAGTACTTC.

The rearrangement joins TRBV24-1 to TRBJ2-3; 9 positions agree with TRBD2. V gave up 11 bases and J gave up 4 bases; unmatched junction bases: 9. Germline-derived CDR1 and CDR2 are KGHDR and SFDVKD. This CDR3 region has 14 residues. This CDR3 is CASLAGISSDTQYF. The CDR3, as DNA: TGTGCCAGTCTAGCGGGAATATCTTCAGATACGCAGTATTTT.

This clonotype has just a few counts. V is TRBV10-2 and J is TRBJ1-6, with 8 bases fitting TRBD1. V shed 6 bases and J 15 bases; nucleotides not matched to a gene: 13. The germline V gene encodes CDR1 WSHSY and CDR2 SAAADI. The CDR3 covers 14 residues. The CDR3 loop is CASSAGTGNLDLHF. For the CDR3, the DNA is TGCGCCAGCAGCGCCGGGACAGGAAATCTTGACCTCCACTTT.

This clonotype appeared a few times. A read error may explain this, as a much larger clone is one base away. The V and J genes are TRBV7-9 and TRBJ2-2, with unresolved D. V lost 4 bases and J lost 3, with 3 bases in between. Germline CDR1 is SEHNR and CDR2 is FQNEAQ (reference sequence). The CDR3 totals 12 residues. The CDR3 sequence: CASSSDTGELFF. The CDR3 DNA reads as TGTGCCAGCAGCTCGGACACCGGGGAGCTGTTTTTT.

This clonotype was counted a few times. The rearrangement links TRBV7-9 to TRBJ2-5; D perhaps matches TRBD1 (5 bases). This CDR3 region has 13 residues. V was clipped by 5 bases and J by 0 bases, with 7 bases between them. The germline CDR1 and CDR2 sequences are SEHNR and FQNEAQ (reference sequence). The CDR3 region is CASSDSYQETQYF. For the CDR3, the DNA is TGTGCCAGCAGCGACAGTTACCAAGAGACCCAGTACTTC.

This clonotype was seen a few times. The gene calls are TRBV15 and TRBJ1-4; D gene uncertain. Between the trimmed V and J ends, which lost 5 bases and 2 bases, there was a span of 9 bases. In germline, CDR1 is LNHNV, CDR2 YYDKDF (reference sequence). This CDR3 has 14 residues. This CDR3 reads CATSELGTNEKLFF. CDR3 sequence (DNA): TGTGCCACCAGCGAGTTAGGGACTAATGAAAAACTGTTTTTT.

The chain uses TRBV6-5 and TRBJ2-2; perhaps TRBD1 as D (5 bases). CDR1 is MNHEY and CDR2 is SVGAGI in the germline V gene. The V end was cut by 4 bases, the J end by 0 bases, with 9 bases between. The CDR3 is 15 residues long. CDR3 in amino acids: CASSWTSANTGELFF. DNA of the CDR3: TGTGCCAGCAGTTGGACATCGGCGAACACCGGGGAGCTGTTTTTT.

This clonotype was observed many times. This rearrangement joins TRBV6-2 or TRBV6-3 to TRBJ1-1; TRBD1 matches at 8 bases. In germline, CDR1 is MNHEY, CDR2 SVGEGT. CDR3 length equals 14 residues. The V and J ends lost 6 bases and 4 bases, in that order; junction bases with no gene match: 7. This CDR3 reads CASRSTGEGTEAFF. The CDR3 bases are TGTGCCAGCAGGTCGACAGGGGAGGGCACTGAAGCTTTCTTT.

This clonotype was detected many times. J is TRBJ1-1 and V is TRBV29-1; possible D gene TRBD1, 6 bases. From germline, CDR1 is SQVTM and CDR2 ANQGSEA. CDR3 size: 13 residues. V dropped 8 bases and J dropped 0 bases, with 13 bases sitting between them. The CDR3 nucleotides are TGCAGCCTATCCAGGACAGTGAACACTGAAGCTTTCTTT. Protein: CSLSRTVNTEAFF.

The chain carries TRBV29-1 and TRBJ2-5, with TRBD1 matching over 7 bases. The CDR3 is 12 residues long. Germline V CDR1 and CDR2: SQVTM, ANQGSEA. The junction had 8 bases not matched to a gene; V was cut back by 8 bases and J by 5 bases. The CDR3 loop reads CSIIQGQETQYF. The CDR3, as DNA: TGCAGCATCATACAGGGGCAGGAGACCCAGTACTTC.

This clonotype was seen a handful of times. As DNA, the CDR3 is TGTGCCAGCAGTGATTCCCGGACCAGTGGCTACACCTTC. Amino acids: CASSDSRTSGYTF. The chain couples TRBV25-1 to TRBJ1-2; D is uncertain. Germline V gives CDR1 MGHDK, CDR2 SYGVNS. V shed 3 bases and J shed 7 bases, with 12 bases lying between them. This CDR3 comprises 13 residues.

This rearrangement joins TRBV4-1 to TRBJ1-2; 8 bases fit TRBD1. Germline V gene data show CDR1 as MGHRA and CDR2 as YSYEKL. With 5 bases clipped from V and 6 bases from J, the junction kept 8 bases outside the gene matches. The CDR3 consists of 14 residues. The CDR3 DNA reads TGCGCCAGCAGCGCCCGGACAGGGTACGATGGCTACACCTTC. Its translation is CASSARTGYDGYTF.

This sequence joins TRBV7-2 and TRBJ2-7; 9 bases are a match to TRBD1. This CDR3 spans 15 amino acids. The V segment lost 0 bases and the J segment 5 bases; nucleotides outside the gene matches: 5. Germline V gene sequence: CDR1 SGHTA, CDR2 FQGNSA. The CDR3 loop reads CASSLAGTGRNEQYF. For the CDR3, the DNA is TGTGCCAGCAGCTTAGCTGGGACAGGGAGGAACGAGCAGTACTTC. Full variable domain (rest looked up from reference TRBV7-2 and TRBJ2-7): GAGVSQSPSNKVTEKGKDVELRCDPISGHTALYWYRQSLGQGLEFLIYFQGNSAPDKSGLPSDRFSAERTGGSVSTLTIQRTQQEDSAVYLCASSLAGTGRNEQYFGPGTRLTVT.